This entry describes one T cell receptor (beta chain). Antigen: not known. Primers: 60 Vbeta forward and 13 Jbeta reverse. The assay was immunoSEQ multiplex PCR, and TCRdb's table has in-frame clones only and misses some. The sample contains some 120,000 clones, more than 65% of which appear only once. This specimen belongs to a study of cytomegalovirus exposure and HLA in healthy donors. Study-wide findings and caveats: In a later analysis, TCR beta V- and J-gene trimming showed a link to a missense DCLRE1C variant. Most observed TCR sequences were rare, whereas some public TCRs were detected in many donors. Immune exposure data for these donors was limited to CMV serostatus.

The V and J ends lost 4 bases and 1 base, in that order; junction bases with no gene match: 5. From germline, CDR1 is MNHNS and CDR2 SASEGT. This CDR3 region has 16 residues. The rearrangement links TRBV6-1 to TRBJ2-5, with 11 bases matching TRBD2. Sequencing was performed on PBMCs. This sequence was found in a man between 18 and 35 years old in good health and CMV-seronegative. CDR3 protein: CASSVTSGGPQETQYF. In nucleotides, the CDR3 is TGTGCCAGCAGTGTAACTAGCGGGGGCCCCCAAGAGACCCAGTACTTC.